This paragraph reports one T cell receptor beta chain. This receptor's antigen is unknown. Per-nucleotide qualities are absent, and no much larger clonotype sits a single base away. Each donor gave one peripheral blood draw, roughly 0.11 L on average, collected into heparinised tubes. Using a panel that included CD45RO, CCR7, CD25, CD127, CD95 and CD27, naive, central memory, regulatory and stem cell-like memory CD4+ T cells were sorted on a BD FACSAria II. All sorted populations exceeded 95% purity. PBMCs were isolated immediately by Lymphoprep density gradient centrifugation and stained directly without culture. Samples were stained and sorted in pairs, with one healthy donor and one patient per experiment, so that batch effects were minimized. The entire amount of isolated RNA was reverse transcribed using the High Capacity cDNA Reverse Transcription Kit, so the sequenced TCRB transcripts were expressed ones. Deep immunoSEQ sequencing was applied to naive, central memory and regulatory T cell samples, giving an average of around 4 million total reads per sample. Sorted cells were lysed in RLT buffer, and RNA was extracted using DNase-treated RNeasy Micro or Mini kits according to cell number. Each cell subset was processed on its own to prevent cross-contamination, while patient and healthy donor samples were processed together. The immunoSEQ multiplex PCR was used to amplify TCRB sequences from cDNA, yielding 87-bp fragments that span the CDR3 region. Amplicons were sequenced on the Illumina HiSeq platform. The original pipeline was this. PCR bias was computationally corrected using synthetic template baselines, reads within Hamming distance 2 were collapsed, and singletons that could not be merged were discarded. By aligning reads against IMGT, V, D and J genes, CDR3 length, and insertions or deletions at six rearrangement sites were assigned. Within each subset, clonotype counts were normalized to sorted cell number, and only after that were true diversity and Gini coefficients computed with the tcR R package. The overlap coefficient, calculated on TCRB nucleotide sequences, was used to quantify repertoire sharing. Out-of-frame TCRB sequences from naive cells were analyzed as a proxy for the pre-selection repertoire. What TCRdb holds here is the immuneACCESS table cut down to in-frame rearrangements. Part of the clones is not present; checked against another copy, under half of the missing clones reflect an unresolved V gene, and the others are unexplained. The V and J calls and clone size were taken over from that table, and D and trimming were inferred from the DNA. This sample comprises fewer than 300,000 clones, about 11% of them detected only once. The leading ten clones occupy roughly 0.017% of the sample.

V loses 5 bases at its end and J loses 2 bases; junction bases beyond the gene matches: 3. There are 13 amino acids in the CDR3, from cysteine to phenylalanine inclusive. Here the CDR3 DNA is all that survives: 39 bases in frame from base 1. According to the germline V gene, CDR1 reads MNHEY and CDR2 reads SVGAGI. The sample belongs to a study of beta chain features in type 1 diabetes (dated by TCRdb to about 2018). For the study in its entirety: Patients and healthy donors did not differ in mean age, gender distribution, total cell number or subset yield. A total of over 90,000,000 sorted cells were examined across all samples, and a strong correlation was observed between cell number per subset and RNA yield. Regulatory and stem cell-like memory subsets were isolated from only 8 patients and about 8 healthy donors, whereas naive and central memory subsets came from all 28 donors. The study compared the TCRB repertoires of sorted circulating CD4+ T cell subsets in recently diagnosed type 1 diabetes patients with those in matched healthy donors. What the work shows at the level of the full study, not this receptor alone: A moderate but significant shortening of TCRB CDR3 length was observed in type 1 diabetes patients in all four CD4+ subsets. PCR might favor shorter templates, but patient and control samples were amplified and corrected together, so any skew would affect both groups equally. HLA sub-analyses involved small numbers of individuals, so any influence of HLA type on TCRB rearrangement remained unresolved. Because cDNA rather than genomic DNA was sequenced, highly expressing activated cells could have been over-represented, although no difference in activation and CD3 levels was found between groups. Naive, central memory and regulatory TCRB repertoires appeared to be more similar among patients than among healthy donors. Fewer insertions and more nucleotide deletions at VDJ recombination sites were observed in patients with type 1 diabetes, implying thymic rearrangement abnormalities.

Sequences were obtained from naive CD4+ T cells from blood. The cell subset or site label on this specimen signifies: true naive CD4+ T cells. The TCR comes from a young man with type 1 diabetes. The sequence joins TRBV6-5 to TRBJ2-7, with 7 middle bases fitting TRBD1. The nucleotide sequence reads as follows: TGTGCCAGCAGTCAGGGACAGACCTACGAGCAGTACTTC. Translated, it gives CASSQGQTYEQYF.